One and the same sample provided the 25 T cell receptor beta chains below, sequenced in a study of PD-1 blockade in classical Hodgkin lymphoma. The method was immunoSEQ multiplex PCR; TCRdb's version includes in-frame clones alone and lacks a portion of them. Counted here are about 85,000 clones, 80% to 95% occurring once; the ten biggest clones make up over 2%. Each and every patient relapsed after autologous stem cell transplantation, and patients got differing brentuximab vedotin exposure. The sample in question was peripheral blood mononuclear cells (PBMCs), obtained before the second cycle of nivolumab. The source of these receptors is a human donor with classical Hodgkin lymphoma.

The chain carries TRBV5-4 and TRBJ2-1; D remains unclear. This CDR3 has 15 residues. Germline V CDR1 and CDR2: SGHNT, YYREEE (reference sequence). Trimming took off 4 bases at V and 7 bases at J, with 18 bases between the two ends. CDR3 region: CASSGVGIRRNEQFF. CDR3 nucleotide sequence: TGTGCCAGCAGCGGAGTGGGGATTCGAAGAAATGAGCAGTTCTTC.

The CDR3 region has the DNA TGTGCCAGCAGCTTTGGAAATCAGCCCCAGCATTTT. This encodes CASSFGNQPQHF. This rearrangement joins TRBV27 to TRBJ1-5; D is undetermined. This CDR3 spans 12 amino acids. Germline CDR1 and CDR2: MNHEY and SMNVEV (reference sequence). The V end was cut by 6 bases, the J end by 4 bases, with 7 bases between.

J is TRBJ2-3 and V is TRBV6-5; D possibly uses TRBD1 or TRBD2 (5 bases each). CDR1 and CDR2 from the germline V gene are MNHEY and SVGAGI. V was shortened by 2 bases and J by 2 bases, with 8 bases between the two germline ends. The CDR3 spans 14 residues. CDR3 DNA sequence: TGTGCCAGCAGTTACGTGGGGGACACAGATACGCAGTATTTT. It yields the protein CASSYVGDTDTQYF.

The V gene is TRBV27, the J gene TRBJ2-7, with 12 bases identical to TRBD2. CDR1 and CDR2 from the germline V gene are MNHEY and SMNVEV (reference sequence). With 2 bases clipped from V and 1 base from J, the junction kept 6 bases outside the gene matches. The CDR3 length is 17 residues. The CDR3 nucleotides read TGTGCCAGCAGTTTACTCGGACTAGCGGGACCTTCCTACGAGCAGTACTTC. Protein product: CASSLLGLAGPSYEQYF.

This sequence joins TRBV27 and TRBJ2-2; TRBD1 matches 8 bases. Germline V gene lookup returns CDR1 MNHEY and CDR2 SMNVEV (reference sequence). The CDR3 is made up of 15 amino acids. After removal of 6 bases from V and 1 base from J, the junction contained 4 bases not matched to a gene. The CDR3 sequence is CASSSDRGNTGELFF. CDR3 nucleotides: TGTGCCAGCAGCTCCGACAGGGGGAACACCGGGGAGCTGTTTTTT.

The V call is TRBV5-1, the J call TRBJ1-3, with D perhaps TRBD1 (5 bases). V lost 2 bases and J lost 0, with 15 bases in between. Germline values: CDR1 SGHRS, CDR2 YFSETQ. CDR3 size: 17 residues. The DNA of the CDR3 is TGCGCCAGCAGCTTTTCCACAACAGGCCGCTCTGGAAACACCATATATTTT. This translates into CASSFSTTGRSGNTIYF.

This clone was seen once. V is TRBV5-4 and J is TRBJ1-2, with D tentatively TRBD1 (6 bases). The CDR3 length is 14 residues. The V gene lost 0 bases and the J gene lost 8 bases, with 14 bases spanning the gap. The V gene's germline CDR1 is SGHNT and CDR2 YYREEE (reference sequence). CDR3 bases: TGTGCCAGCAGCTTGGTTCAACAGGGCATCGGCTACACCTTC. Translated: CASSLVQQGIGYTF.

The chain carries TRBV5-4 and TRBJ2-5, with unresolved D. Trimming removed 4 bases from V and 1 base from J, with 2 bases in between. Per the germline V gene, CDR1 is SGHNT and CDR2 is YYREEE (reference sequence). The CDR3 is made up of 11 amino acids. Here the CDR3 reads CASSLQETQYF. CDR3 in DNA: TGTGCCAGCAGCCTCCAAGAGACCCAGTACTTC.

The chain uses TRBV7-3 and TRBJ1-3, with no clear D. The CDR3 is 15 residues long. V was pared by 2 bases and J by 0 bases, with 8 bases between. Looked up from germline, CDR1 is SGHTA and CDR2 is FQGTGA. This chain's CDR3 is CASSLGRNSGNTIYF. In nucleotides, the CDR3 is TGTGCCAGCAGCTTAGGACGGAACTCTGGAAACACCATATATTTT.

This sequence joins TRBV28 and TRBJ2-3; 11 bases are shared with TRBD2. Germline CDR1 reads MDHEN; CDR2 reads SYDVKM. This CDR3 has 15 residues. Unmatched junction bases numbered 3, after V lost 2 bases and J lost 5 bases. Here the CDR3 reads CASSLLAGGLDTQYF. The CDR3 DNA reads as TGTGCCAGCAGTTTACTAGCGGGAGGCCTAGATACGCAGTATTTT.

This chain connects TRBV27 to TRBJ2-2; tentatively, D is TRBD1 (5 bases). This CDR3 has 13 residues. Germline V lookup: CDR1 MNHEY, CDR2 SMNVEV (reference sequence). With 2 bases removed from V and 9 bases from J, the gap between germline ends came to 10 bases. The CDR3 here is CASSLRGARELFF. The DNA for the CDR3 is TGTGCCAGCAGTTTAAGGGGCGCCAGGGAGCTGTTTTTT.

With respect to this clone: At one of its ends the junction is not consistent with the germline gene, which may arise from a read error. This sequence joins TRBV30 and TRBJ2-7; a possible D gene is TRBD1 (6 bases). This CDR3 spans 14 amino acids. Germline-derived CDR1 and CDR2 are GTSNPN and SVGIG (reference sequence). Here the CDR3 DNA reads TGTGCCTGGAATCGCGACAGGCGCTCCCACGAGCAGTACTTC. Its translation is CAWNRDRRSHEQYF.

The chain joins TRBV6-1 to TRBJ2-1; TRBD2 might be the D (6 bases). Germline CDR1 reads MNHNS; CDR2 reads SASEGT. The V gene lost 1 base and the J gene lost 9 bases, with 28 bases spanning the gap. This CDR3 is 19 amino acids long. The CDR3 DNA reads as TGTGCCAGCAGTGAAGGTAATGTGTTCGAGACTAGTCCTTTCGGTGAGCAGTTCTTC. This codes for CASSEGNVFETSPFGEQFF.

The J gene is TRBJ1-5, the V gene TRBV9; D gene ambiguous. This CDR3 has 13 amino acids. Deletions cut 0 bases from V and 4 bases from J, with 5 bases between. Germline CDR1 SGDLS, CDR2 YYNGEE. CDR3 residues: CASSVDGNQPQHF. For the CDR3, the DNA is TGTGCCAGCAGCGTAGACGGTAATCAGCCCCAGCATTTT.

The table lists this clone with a count of one. The chain couples TRBV19 to TRBJ2-1; 9 bases match TRBD1. Looked up from germline, CDR1 is LNHDA and CDR2 is SQIVND (reference sequence). The CDR3 is made up of 15 amino acids. V trimming: 5 bases; J trimming: 2 bases; junction bases outside the gene matches: 4. CDR3: CASSPGQGPYNEQFF. CDR3 sequence (DNA): TGTGCCAGTAGTCCAGGACAGGGGCCCTACAATGAGCAGTTCTTC.

This sequence joins TRBV2 and TRBJ1-2; 7 nucleotides agree with TRBD1. The CDR3 has 14 residues. From germline, CDR1 is SNHLY and CDR2 FYNNEI. V lost 3 bases, J lost 8 bases, and 9 bases stayed unmatched. The CDR3 DNA follows: TGTGCCAGCAGTGATCTGGGACAGCTCAGGGGCTACACCTTC. The encoded protein is CASSDLGQLRGYTF.

The chain uses TRBV6-5 and TRBJ1-5, with TRBD1 as a possible D gene (5 bases). The germline V gene encodes CDR1 MNHEY and CDR2 SVGAGI. V was clipped by 8 bases and J by 0 bases, with 14 bases between them. CDR3 length: 15 residues. CDR3 DNA: TGTGCCAGCCAGCGAGGGACTTATAGCAATCAGCCCCAGCATTTT. Protein sequence: CASQRGTYSNQPQHF.

This clone was observed a single time. The CDR3 is CSVVVPVTTDTQYF. The DNA for the CDR3 is TGCAGCGTTGTCGTCCCGGTCACCACAGATACGCAGTATTTT. The V gene is TRBV29-1, the J gene TRBJ2-3; D ambiguous. This CDR3 contains 14 residues. Trimming took 4 bases from V and 2 from J, leaving 13 bases between them. Germline loops: CDR1 SQVTM, CDR2 ANQGSEA.

This clone was recorded once. This chain joins TRBV4-1 and TRBJ2-1, with TRBD2 matching over 9 bases. The V gene's germline CDR1 is MGHRA and CDR2 YSYEKL. CDR3 length equals 17 residues. The V and J ends lost 4 bases and 4 bases, in that order; junction bases with no gene match: 11. Written as DNA, the CDR3 is TGCGCCAGCAGCCCCCGGACGGCGGGACTAGCATACAATGAGCAGTTCTTC. Amino acids: CASSPRTAGLAYNEQFF.

This chain joins TRBV6-5 and TRBJ1-1; the match to TRBD1 covers 10 bases. CDR3 size: 12 residues. After removal of 10 bases from V and 4 bases from J, the junction contained 3 bases not matched to a gene. Germline V gives CDR1 MNHEY, CDR2 SVGAGI. The CDR3 loop reads CATGQGGTEAFF. CDR3 nucleotides: TGTGCCACTGGACAGGGGGGCACTGAAGCTTTCTTT.

The rearrangement joins TRBV6-5 to TRBJ2-7; TRBD1 or TRBD2 may be the D gene (5 bases each). Germline V CDR1 and CDR2: MNHEY, SVGAGI. CDR3 size: 11 residues. Trimming cost V 7 bases and J 5 bases, with 9 bases left between them. The CDR3 spells CASIRGHEQYF. In DNA form, the CDR3 reads TGTGCCAGCATTCGGGGACACGAGCAGTACTTC.

The chain uses TRBV30 and TRBJ1-2, with D perhaps TRBD1 (6 bases). V lost 4 bases and J lost 0, with 15 bases in between. Germline V CDR1 and CDR2: GTSNPN, SVGIG (reference sequence). This CDR3 contains 15 residues. As DNA, the CDR3 is TGTGCCTGGAACCCCGGACAGATAGCTAACTATGGCTACACCTTC. Its protein product is CAWNPGQIANYGYTF.

This clone was picked up one time. The V call is TRBV6-6, the J call TRBJ2-1; D is undetermined. This CDR3 has 13 residues. V shed 0 bases and J shed 7 bases, with 7 bases lying between them. Germline V gene data show CDR1 as MNHNY and CDR2 as SVGAGI (reference sequence). The CDR3, as DNA: TGTGCCAGCAGTTACTCCTGGATTAATGAGCAGTTCTTC. It yields the protein CASSYSWINEQFF.

V and J are TRBV5-1 and TRBJ2-7; 9 bases map to TRBD1. V shed 5 bases, J shed 1 base, and the junction held 7 bases outside the gene matches. CDR1 SGHRS and CDR2 YFSETQ come from the germline V gene. This CDR3 has 15 amino acids. The CDR3 region is CASRWTGAPSYEQYF. For the CDR3, the DNA is TGCGCCAGCAGATGGACAGGGGCCCCATCCTACGAGCAGTACTTC. Looking up the rest from reference TRBV5-1 and TRBJ2-7 gives the full variable domain: KAGVTQTPRYLIKTRGQQVTLSCSPISGHRSVSWYQQTPGQGLQFLFEYFSETQRNKGNFPGRFSGRQFSNSRSEMNVSTLELGDSALYLCASRWTGAPSYEQYFGPGTRLTVT.

V usage is TRBV5-4 and J usage is TRBJ2-1, with TRBD2 matching 10 bases. The CDR3 has 15 residues. With V trimmed by 0 bases and J by 8 bases, 5 bases remained unmatched. Germline values: CDR1 SGHNT, CDR2 YYREEE (reference sequence). The CDR3 protein is CASSLASGRGHEQFF. As DNA, the CDR3 is TGTGCCAGCAGCTTGGCCAGCGGGAGGGGCCATGAGCAGTTCTTC.